Below, 14 T cell receptor beta chains from the same sample are listed, as sequenced in a study of blood T cell repertoires in COVID-19. Data came from immunoSEQ multiplex PCR; TCRdb stores just in-frame clones and leaves some out. In the table there are about 180,000 clones, around 88% of which are singletons. What was sequenced was PBMCs or T cells enriched from blood (not recorded which). The receptors were sampled from a woman aged 30 to 39 who had recovered from COVID-19.

By sample fraction, this clone is medium-sized. CDR3 amino acids: CASSLDNNQETQYF. CDR3 DNA: TGCGCCAGCAGCCTGGACAATAACCAAGAGACCCAGTACTTC. This chain uses TRBV5-1 with TRBJ2-5; TRBD1 might be the D (5 bases). This CDR3 has 14 residues. The V end was cut by 4 bases, the J end by 0 bases, with 10 bases between. Germline V lookup: CDR1 SGHRS, CDR2 YFSETQ.

The rearrangement links TRBV3-1 (or the pseudogene TRBV3-2) to TRBJ1-6; a possible D gene is TRBD1 (6 bases). There are 16 residues in the CDR3. Looked up from germline, CDR1 is LGHDT and CDR2 is YNNKEL (reference sequence). V was clipped by 4 bases and J by 4 bases, with 14 bases between them. The CDR3 nucleotides are TGTGCCAGCAGCCTTTCGGACAGCCCGTATAATTCACCCCTCCACTTT. Its translation is CASSLSDSPYNSPLHF.

This CDR3 reads CASSLVSGRWTDTQYF. In DNA form, the CDR3 reads TGTGCCAGCAGTTTAGTTAGCGGGAGGTGGACAGATACGCAGTATTTT. This sequence joins TRBV27 and TRBJ2-3; 10 bases agree with TRBD2. The germline V gene has CDR1 MNHEY and CDR2 SMNVEV (reference sequence). The CDR3 totals 16 residues. Trimming cost V 2 bases and J 3 bases; bases outside gene matches: 5.

This chain connects TRBV28 to TRBJ2-6, with D maybe TRBD1 (6 bases). Germline V gene data show CDR1 as MDHEN and CDR2 as SYDVKM. The V end lost 6 bases, the J end lost 0 bases, and 18 bases lay between the germline ends. This CDR3 contains 18 residues. DNA of the CDR3: TGTGCCAGCAGCCTGCCAGGGGTATCGTACTCTGGGGCCAACGTCCTGACTTTC. It codes for CASSLPGVSYSGANVLTF.

This chain connects TRBV3-1 (or the pseudogene TRBV3-2) to TRBJ2-7, with D unclear. V was shortened by 0 bases and J by 6 bases, with 12 bases between the two germline ends. Germline CDR1 LGHDT, CDR2 YNNKEL (reference sequence). The length of the CDR3 is 14 residues. CDR3 region: CASSQDRARSEQYF. The CDR3 DNA reads TGTGCCAGCAGCCAAGATCGAGCACGGAGCGAGCAGTACTTC.

V and J are TRBV6-5 and TRBJ2-2; a weak D match, TRBD2 (5 bases). This CDR3 has 15 amino acids. Deletions cut 0 bases from V and 11 bases from J, with 16 bases between. Germline CDR1 and CDR2: MNHEY and SVGAGI. CDR3 in amino acids: CASSYSTGVNTELFF. CDR3 coding DNA: TGTGCCAGCAGTTACTCGACCGGGGTCAATACTGAGCTGTTTTTT.

V gene TRBV7-9 combines with J gene TRBJ1-1; a weak D match, TRBD1 (5 bases). The CDR3 is 15 residues long. Per the germline V gene, CDR1 is SEHNR and CDR2 is FQNEAQ (reference sequence). Trimming pared 1 base from V and 3 bases from J, leaving 12 bases between. CDR3 nucleotide sequence: TGTGCCAGCAGCTTAGGGCGGTTAGGGGACACTGAAGCTTTCTTT. Translation: CASSLGRLGDTEAFF.

The chain combines TRBV5-1 with TRBJ2-1; 8 positions match TRBD1. Germline CDR1 is SGHRS and CDR2 is YFSETQ. The V segment lost 1 base and the J segment 0 bases; nucleotides outside the gene matches: 6. The CDR3 has 17 residues. The DNA of the CDR3 is TGCGCCAGCAGCTTGACGACAGGGGATGGCTCCTACAATGAGCAGTTCTTC. It specifies CASSLTTGDGSYNEQFF.

This clone was observed a few times. The V call is TRBV18, the J call TRBJ1-4; the match to TRBD1 covers 9 bases. Germline CDR1 is KGHSH and CDR2 is LQKENI. This CDR3 is built from 16 residues. V shed 5 bases and J 0 bases; nucleotides not matched to a gene: 4. CDR3 DNA sequence: TGTGCCAGCTCAAGGACAGGGGATACAACTAATGAAAAACTGTTTTTT. Translated: CASSRTGDTTNEKLFF.

The chain links TRBV28 to TRBJ2-5; D remains ambiguous. The V gene lost 2 bases and the J gene lost 1 base, with 11 bases spanning the gap. CDR1 and CDR2 (germline): MDHEN, SYDVKM. The CDR3 has 15 amino acids. Here the CDR3 DNA reads TGTGCCAGCAGTTTAACCGCCGCGGCCCAAGAGACCCAGTACTTC. Its translation is CASSLTAAAQETQYF.

V is TRBV21-1 and J is TRBJ1-1; TRBD1, as called in the table, went unchecked against the DNA. TRBV21-1 is reported as a pseudogene. This CDR3 contains 13 residues. This CDR3 reads CASSKARTGEAFF. The CDR3 nucleotides are TGTGCCAGCAGCAAAGCCCGGACAGGGGAAGCTTTCTTT.

This chain links TRBV12-3 or TRBV12-4 with TRBJ1-2, with a possible D match to TRBD1 (5 bases). V gave up 7 bases and J gave up 7 bases, with 16 bases separating them. CDR3 length: 13 amino acids. This CDR3 is CASTPGPGFGYTF. As DNA, the CDR3 is TGTGCCAGCACCCCAGGGCCCGGGTTTGGCTACACCTTC.

The J gene is TRBJ2-1, the V gene TRBV29-1; 15 bases map to TRBD2. The CDR3 sequence is 16 residues long. The germline CDR1 and CDR2 sequences are SQVTM and ANQGSEA. V was clipped by 1 base and J by 7 bases; unmatched bases: 5. The CDR3, as DNA: TGCAGCGTTGAAGGTTTGGGACTAGCGGGAGGTAATGAGCAGTTCTTC. This translates into CSVEGLGLAGGNEQFF.

The chain combines TRBV5-1 with TRBJ2-1, with D possibly matching TRBD2 (6 bases). The germline V gene encodes CDR1 SGHRS and CDR2 YFSETQ. This CDR3 contains 15 residues. With 1 base removed from V and 3 bases from J, the gap between germline ends came to 11 bases. The CDR3 bases are TGCGCCAGCAGCTTGAGGTCGGGAGTCTACAATGAGCAGTTCTTC. Translated, it gives CASSLRSGVYNEQFF.